What follows is one TCR beta chain and its context. Ophthalmopathy patients showed a Clinical Activity Score of at least 3, NOSPECS grade of at least 4 and duration under 3 months. Diagnoses rested on clinical symptoms, serum thyroxine and TRAb, thyroid ultrasound and orbital computed tomography. This sample was included in a study of T cells in Graves' hyperthyroidism and ophthalmopathy. Across the whole study: The initial diagnosis was the point when peripheral blood was collected, ahead of any treatment.

It was RNA transcripts that yielded the amplified TCR beta CDR3 regions. The HTBI primer set drove a first-round RT-PCR of the TCR CDR3. TCRdb reprocessed the multiplex PCR reads with MiXCR, giving one entry per CDR3 protein. Among some 490,000 distinct CDR3 sequences, under 25% were seen once, and the ten largest hold 45% to 55%. The sample comprised blood. The receptor was derived from a woman aged 70 to 79 with Graves' ophthalmopathy.

CDR3 amino acids: CASAVGTGIPGANVLTF. The CDR3 DNA follows: TGTGCCAGCGCGGTTGGGACAGGGATCCCTGGGGCCAACGTCCTGACTTTC. The chain has TRBV28 and TRBJ2-6; 9 nucleotides agree with TRBD1. Germline V gene data show CDR1 as MDHEN and CDR2 as SYDVKM. The V gene end was trimmed by 8 bases and the J gene end by 2 bases; junction bases not matched to a gene: 10. CDR3 length equals 17 residues.